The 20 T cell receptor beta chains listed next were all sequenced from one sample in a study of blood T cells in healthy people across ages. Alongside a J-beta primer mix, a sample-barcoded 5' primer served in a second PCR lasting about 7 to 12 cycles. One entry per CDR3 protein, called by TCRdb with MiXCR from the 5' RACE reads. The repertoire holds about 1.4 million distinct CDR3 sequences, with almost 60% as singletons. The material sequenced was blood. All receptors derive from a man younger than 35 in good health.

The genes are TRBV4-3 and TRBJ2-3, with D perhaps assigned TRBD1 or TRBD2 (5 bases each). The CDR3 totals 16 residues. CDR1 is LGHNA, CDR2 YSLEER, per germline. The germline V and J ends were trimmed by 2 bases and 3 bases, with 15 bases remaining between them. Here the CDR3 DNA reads TGCGCCAGCAGCCAACTAATTGGGGGAATGACAGATACGCAGTATTTT. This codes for CASSQLIGGMTDTQYF.

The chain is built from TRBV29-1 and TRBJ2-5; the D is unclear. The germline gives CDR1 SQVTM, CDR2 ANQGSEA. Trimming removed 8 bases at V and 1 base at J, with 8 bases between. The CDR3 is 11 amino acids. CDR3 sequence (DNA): TGCAGCTCAAGACTCCAAGAGACCCAGTACTTC. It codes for CSSRLQETQYF. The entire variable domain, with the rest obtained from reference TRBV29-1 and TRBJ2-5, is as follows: SAVISQKPSRDICQRGTSLTIQCQVDSQVTMMFWYRQQPGQSLTLIATANQGSEATYESGFVIDKFPISRPNLTFSTLTVSNMSPEDSSIYLCSSRLQETQYFGPGTRLLVL.

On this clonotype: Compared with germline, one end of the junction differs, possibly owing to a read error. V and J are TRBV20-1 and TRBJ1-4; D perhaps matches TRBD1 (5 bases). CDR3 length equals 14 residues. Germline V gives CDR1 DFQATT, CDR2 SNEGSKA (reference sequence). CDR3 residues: CSAGDGGTNEKLFF. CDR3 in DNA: TGCAGTGCTGGAGACGGGGGAACTAATGAAAAACTGTTTTTT.

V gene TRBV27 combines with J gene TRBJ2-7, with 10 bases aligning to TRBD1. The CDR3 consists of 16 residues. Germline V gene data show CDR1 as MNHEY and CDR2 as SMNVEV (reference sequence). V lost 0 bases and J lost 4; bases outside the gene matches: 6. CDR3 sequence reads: CASSLSTGGLWYEQYF. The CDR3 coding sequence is TGTGCCAGCAGTTTATCGACAGGGGGCTTGTGGTACGAGCAGTACTTC.

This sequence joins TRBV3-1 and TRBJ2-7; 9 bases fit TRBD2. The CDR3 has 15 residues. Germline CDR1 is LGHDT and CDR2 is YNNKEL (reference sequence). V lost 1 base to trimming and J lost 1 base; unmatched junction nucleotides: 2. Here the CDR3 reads CASSQASGRSYEQYF. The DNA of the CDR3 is TGTGCCAGCAGCCAAGCGAGCGGGAGGTCCTACGAGCAGTACTTC.

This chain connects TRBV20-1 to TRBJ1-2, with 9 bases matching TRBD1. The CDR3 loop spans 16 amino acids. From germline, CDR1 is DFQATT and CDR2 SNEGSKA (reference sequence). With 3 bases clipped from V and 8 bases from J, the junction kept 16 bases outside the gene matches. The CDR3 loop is CSARDRDRDPIYGYTF. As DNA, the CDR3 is TGCAGTGCTAGGGACCGGGACAGGGACCCAATCTACGGCTACACCTTC.

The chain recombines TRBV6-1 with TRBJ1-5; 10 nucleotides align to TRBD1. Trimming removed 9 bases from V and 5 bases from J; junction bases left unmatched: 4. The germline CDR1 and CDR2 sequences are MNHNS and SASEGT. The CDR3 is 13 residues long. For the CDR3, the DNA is TGTGCCAGAGGGACAGGGGCACATCAGCCCCAGCATTTT. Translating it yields CARGTGAHQPQHF.

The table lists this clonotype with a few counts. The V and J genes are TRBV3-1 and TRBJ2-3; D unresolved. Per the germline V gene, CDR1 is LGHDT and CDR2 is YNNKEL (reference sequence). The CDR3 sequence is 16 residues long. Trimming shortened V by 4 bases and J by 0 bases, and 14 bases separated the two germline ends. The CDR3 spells CASSRMTPSSTDTQYF. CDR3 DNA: TGTGCCAGCAGCCGGATGACACCTTCAAGCACAGATACGCAGTATTTT.

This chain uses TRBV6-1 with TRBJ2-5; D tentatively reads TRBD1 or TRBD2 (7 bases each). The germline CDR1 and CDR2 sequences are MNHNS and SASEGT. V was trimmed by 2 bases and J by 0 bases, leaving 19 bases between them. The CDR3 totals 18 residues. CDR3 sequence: CASSERLSRGGYQETQYF. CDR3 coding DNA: TGTGCCAGCAGTGAACGTCTTAGCAGGGGGGGGTACCAAGAGACCCAGTACTTC.

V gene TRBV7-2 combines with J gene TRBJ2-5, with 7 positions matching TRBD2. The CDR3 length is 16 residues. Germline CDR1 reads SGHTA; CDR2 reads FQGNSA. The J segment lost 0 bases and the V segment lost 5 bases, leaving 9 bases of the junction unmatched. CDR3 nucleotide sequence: TGTGCCAGCAGCGCCCAAGCGGGGAGGTACCAAGAGACCCAGTACTTC. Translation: CASSAQAGRYQETQYF. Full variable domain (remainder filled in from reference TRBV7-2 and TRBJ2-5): GAGVSQSPSNKVTEKGKDVELRCDPISGHTALYWYRQSLGQGLEFLIYFQGNSAPDKSGLPSDRFSAERTGGSVSTLTIQRTQQEDSAVYLCASSAQAGRYQETQYFGPGTRLLVL.

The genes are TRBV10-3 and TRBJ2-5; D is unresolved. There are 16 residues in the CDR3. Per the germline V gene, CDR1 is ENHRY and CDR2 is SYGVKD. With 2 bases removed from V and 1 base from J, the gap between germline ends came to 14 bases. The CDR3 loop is CAISEVKGSSQETQYF. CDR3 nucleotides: TGTGCCATCAGTGAGGTAAAAGGTAGCAGCCAAGAGACCCAGTACTTC.

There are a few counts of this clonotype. The CDR3: CASTLAWAGGGYTF. Here the CDR3 DNA reads TGTGCCAGTACTCTAGCGTGGGCAGGGGGAGGCTACACCTTC. The V call is TRBV12-3 or TRBV12-4, the J call TRBJ1-2, with 7 bases aligning to TRBD1. V was pared by 9 bases and J by 8 bases, with 15 bases of the junction left unmatched. CDR3 length: 14 amino acids.

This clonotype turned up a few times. The CDR3 protein is CASGIGQGNYEQYF. CDR3 bases: TGTGCCAGCGGAATCGGACAGGGAAACTACGAGCAGTACTTC. The chain recombines TRBV27 with TRBJ2-7; TRBD1 matches at 8 bases. The CDR3 length is 14 residues. V shed 8 bases, J shed 3 bases, and the junction held 9 bases outside the gene matches. CDR1 is MNHEY, CDR2 SMNVEV, per germline (reference sequence).

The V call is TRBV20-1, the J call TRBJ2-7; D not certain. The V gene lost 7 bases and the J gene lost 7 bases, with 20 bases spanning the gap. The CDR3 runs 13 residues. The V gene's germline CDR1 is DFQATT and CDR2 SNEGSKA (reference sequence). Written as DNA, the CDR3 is TGCAGTGTGATCCCATACTCCTACAATGAGCAGTACTTC. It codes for CSVIPYSYNEQYF.

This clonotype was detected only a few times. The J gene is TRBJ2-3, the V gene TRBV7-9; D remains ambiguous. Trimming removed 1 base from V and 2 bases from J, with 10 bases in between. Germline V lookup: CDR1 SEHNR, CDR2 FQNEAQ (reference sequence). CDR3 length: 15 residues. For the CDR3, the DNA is TGTGCCAGCAGCTTAGTTTCTACACACACAGATACGCAGTATTTT. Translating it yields CASSLVSTHTDTQYF.

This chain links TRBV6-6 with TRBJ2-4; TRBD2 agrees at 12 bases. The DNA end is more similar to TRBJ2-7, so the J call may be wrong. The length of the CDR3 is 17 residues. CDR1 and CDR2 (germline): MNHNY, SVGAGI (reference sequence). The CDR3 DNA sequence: TGTGCCAGCAGTTTGCCGACTAGCGGGGGCCAAAGGGACGAGCAGTACTTC. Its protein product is CASSLPTSGGQRDEQYF.

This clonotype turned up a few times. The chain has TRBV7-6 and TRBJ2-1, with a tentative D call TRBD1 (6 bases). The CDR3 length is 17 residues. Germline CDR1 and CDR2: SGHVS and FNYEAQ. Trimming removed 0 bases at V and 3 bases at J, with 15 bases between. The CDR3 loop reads CASSLARRTAGYNEQFF. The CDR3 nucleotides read TGTGCCAGCAGCTTAGCTAGGAGGACAGCTGGCTACAATGAGCAGTTCTTC.

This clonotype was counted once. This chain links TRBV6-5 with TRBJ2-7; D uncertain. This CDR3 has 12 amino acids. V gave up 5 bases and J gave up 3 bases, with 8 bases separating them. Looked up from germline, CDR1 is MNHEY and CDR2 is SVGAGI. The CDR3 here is CASSNTYYEQYF. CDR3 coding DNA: TGTGCCAGCAGTAACACATACTACGAGCAGTACTTC.

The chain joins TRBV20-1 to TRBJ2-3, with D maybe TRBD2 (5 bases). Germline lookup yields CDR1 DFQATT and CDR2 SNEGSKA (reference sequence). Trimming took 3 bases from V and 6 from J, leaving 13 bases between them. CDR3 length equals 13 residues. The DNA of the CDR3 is TGCAGTGCTAGGAGCGGAGTCACGGATACGCAGTATTTT. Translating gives CSARSGVTDTQYF.

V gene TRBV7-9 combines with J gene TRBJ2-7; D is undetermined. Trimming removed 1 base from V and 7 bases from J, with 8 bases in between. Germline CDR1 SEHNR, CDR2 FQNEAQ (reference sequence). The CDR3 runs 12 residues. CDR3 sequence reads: CASSLVADEQYF. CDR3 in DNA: TGTGCCAGCAGCTTAGTAGCCGATGAGCAGTACTTC.